The 7 T cell receptor beta chains listed next were all sequenced from one sample in a study of blood T cell repertoires in COVID-19. The protocol was immunoSEQ multiplex PCR, while the TCRdb copy is restricted to in-frame clones and leaves out a portion. Of 130,000 or so clones detected, about 82% appear once; the ten largest clones hold under 20%. The sample comprised peripheral blood. The receptors come from a man in his 60s with active or convalescent COVID-19.

A remark on this clone: This CDR3 is also generated by other DNA sequences in the sample. This CDR3 reads CASSYGTSLDPYEQYF. The CDR3 DNA sequence: TGTGCCAGCAGTTACGGGACTAGCCTAGACCCCTACGAGCAGTACTTC. J is TRBJ2-7 and V is TRBV6-5, with 9 bases identical to TRBD2. CDR3 size: 16 residues. Germline CDR1 reads MNHEY; CDR2 reads SVGAGI. J was trimmed by 2 bases and V by 2 bases; bases with no gene match: 7.

This clone occurred many times. This sequence joins TRBV7-2 and TRBJ2-7; perhaps TRBD2 as D (5 bases). Trimming pared 1 base from V and 2 bases from J, leaving 9 bases between. There are 14 residues in the CDR3. CDR1 SGHTA and CDR2 FQGNSA come from the germline V gene. As DNA, the CDR3 is TGTGCCAGCAGCTTAGTGGGAGACACCTACGAGCAGTACTTC. Translated, it gives CASSLVGDTYEQYF.

The gene calls are TRBV28 and TRBJ1-1; D unclear. With 2 bases removed from V and 1 base from J, the gap between germline ends came to 11 bases. The length of the CDR3 is 15 residues. The germline CDR1 and CDR2 sequences are MDHEN and SYDVKM. This CDR3 is CASSLMEERNTEAFF. For the CDR3, the DNA is TGTGCCAGCAGTTTAATGGAGGAGAGGAACACTGAAGCTTTCTTT.

V is TRBV18 and J is TRBJ2-4; a weak D match, TRBD1 (6 bases). Trimming shortened V by 3 bases and J by 7 bases, and 7 bases separated the two germline ends. The CDR3 runs to 12 residues. In germline, CDR1 is KGHSH, CDR2 LQKENI. The CDR3 region has the DNA TGTGCCAGCTCACCCGACAGGAACATTCAGTACTTC. This gives the protein CASSPDRNIQYF.

V and J are TRBV6-5 and TRBJ2-2; the D gene is possibly TRBD2 (5 bases). Germline lookup yields CDR1 MNHEY and CDR2 SVGAGI. CDR3 length equals 13 residues. V gave up 9 bases and J gave up 6 bases, with 14 bases separating them. CDR3: CASRYGDPGELFF. Written as DNA, the CDR3 is TGTGCCAGTCGGTACGGGGATCCCGGGGAGCTGTTTTTT.

This clone appeared a few times. The J gene is TRBJ1-5, the V gene TRBV2; TRBD1 is a possible D gene (5 bases). CDR1 and CDR2 (germline): SNHLY, FYNNEI. Trimming took 2 bases from V and 6 from J, leaving 14 bases between them. This CDR3 region has 15 residues. The CDR3 DNA reads TGTGCCAGCAGTGAAATCCAGGGAAGGGGTCAGCCCCAGCATTTT. Its protein is CASSEIQGRGQPQHF.

J is TRBJ2-7 and V is TRBV4-1, with 9 bases lining up with TRBD1. J was trimmed by 1 base and V by 6 bases; bases with no gene match: 7. Germline V gene data show CDR1 as MGHRA and CDR2 as YSYEKL. The CDR3 has 15 amino acids. CDR3 DNA: TGCGCCAGCAGGCTAGAGGACAGGGGTTCCTACGAGCAGTACTTC. Protein: CASRLEDRGSYEQYF.